The 3 T cell receptor beta chains presented below share a single source sample, sequenced in a study of cytomegalovirus exposure and HLA in healthy donors. The PCR made use of 60 Vbeta and 13 Jbeta primers. Profiling relied on immunoSEQ multiplex PCR, and the TCRdb table lists in-frame clones only, not all of them. The table lists 95,000 to 150,000 clones, just under 75% of them singletons. Material: PBMCs. These receptors came from a man in his sixties in good health and CMV-seropositive.

This chain joins TRBV7-9 and TRBJ1-1, with D unclear. The CDR3 has 14 amino acids. The germline V and J ends were trimmed by 2 bases and 1 base, with 8 bases remaining between them. Germline assignment: CDR1 SEHNR and CDR2 FQNEAQ (reference sequence). CDR3 in amino acids: CASSLPGWNTEAFF. CDR3 nucleotide sequence: TGTGCCAGCAGCTTACCGGGTTGGAACACTGAAGCTTTCTTT.

The V gene is TRBV19, the J gene TRBJ1-3; D is perhaps TRBD1 (6 bases). Trimming cost V 8 bases and J 0 bases, with 11 bases left between them. The CDR3 has 14 residues. Germline CDR1 LNHDA, CDR2 SQIVND (reference sequence). The CDR3 region is CASETGSSGNTIYF. The CDR3 DNA reads TGTGCCAGTGAAACAGGGAGCTCTGGAAACACCATATATTTT.

The rearrangement links TRBV2 to TRBJ2-5; weak D call: TRBD1 (6 bases). Germline CDR1 is SNHLY and CDR2 is FYNNEI. The CDR3 is made up of 16 amino acids. V gave up 5 bases and J gave up 4 bases, with 20 bases separating them. The CDR3 DNA reads TGTGCCAGCAGTCAGGACAGCCACTCGGCGAGAGAGACCCAGTACTTC. This codes for CASSQDSHSARETQYF.